This paragraph covers one T cell receptor beta chain sequence. In the original analysis: Amplification of reference gene primers provided the estimated nucleated cell counts. Clones were read by immunoSEQ multiplex PCR, and TCRdb kept only the in-frame ones, dropping some. That table furnishes V, J and clone size, whereas the DNA furnished D and trimming. The sample includes some 410,000 clones, approximately 87% of them seen just once. Germline CDR1 ENHRY, CDR2 SYGVKD. CDR3 length: 14 amino acids. V was pared by 11 bases and J by 1 base, with 10 bases of the junction left unmatched. The data are from a study of blood T cell repertoires in COVID-19. The participants were between about 18 and 90 years old and came from roughly 25 US areas. Cohort placement rested on clinical history that participants reported themselves.

The V and J genes are TRBV10-3 and TRBJ1-1; TRBD1 aligns across 7 bases. This TCR was recovered from a woman in her 30s with acute COVID-19. Sequenced: PBMCs or T cells enriched from blood (not recorded which). The CDR3 spells CASNQGQSNTEAFF. The CDR3 bases are TGTGCCTCAAACCAGGGACAGTCGAACACTGAAGCTTTCTTT.